This entry lists 30 T cell receptor beta chains sequenced from one sample in a study of control samples from healthy donors and cancer patients. Assay: immunoSEQ multiplex PCR; the TCRdb copy retains only in-frame clones and omits some. The table includes about 150,000 clones, approximately 94% detected once. Sequenced input: blood. Source of these receptors: a young woman in good health.

The J gene is TRBJ2-7, the V gene TRBV11-2; D may match TRBD1 or TRBD2 (5 bases each). V lost 2 bases and J lost 4, with 18 bases in between. The CDR3 runs 16 residues. Germline V gives CDR1 SGHAT, CDR2 FQNNGV. The CDR3 spells CASSLLGTLTPYEQYF. CDR3 DNA: TGTGCCAGCAGCTTACTCGGGACGCTCACTCCGTACGAGCAGTACTTC.

The rearrangement links TRBV27 to TRBJ2-6; D possibly corresponds to TRBD1 (8 bases). Trimming cost V 2 bases and J 2 bases, with 16 bases left between them. This CDR3 has 18 residues. Germline V gives CDR1 MNHEY, CDR2 SMNVEV (reference sequence). The CDR3 DNA follows: TGTGCCAGCAGTTTAGGGATACAGGGGGGGACTGGGGCCAACGTCCTGACTTTC. Its translation: CASSLGIQGGTGANVLTF.

The V and J genes are TRBV3-1 (or the pseudogene TRBV3-2) and TRBJ1-1; D is unclear. The V end lost 5 bases, the J end lost 7 bases, and 11 bases lay between the germline ends. The germline gives CDR1 LGHDT, CDR2 YNNKEL (reference sequence). The CDR3 contains 12 residues. The CDR3 nucleotides read TGTGCCAGCAGCTTCGATGGGAGTGAAGCTTTCTTT. Protein: CASSFDGSEAFF.

V is TRBV4-1 and J is TRBJ2-7, with D possibly matching TRBD1 (6 bases). This CDR3 comprises 14 residues. V shed 1 base and J shed 1 base, with 8 bases lying between them. Germline V gene sequence: CDR1 MGHRA, CDR2 YSYEKL. As DNA, the CDR3 is TGCGCCAGCAGCCAAGGGACAGTTTCCTACGAGCAGTACTTC. This sequence encodes CASSQGTVSYEQYF.

The genes are TRBV12-5 and TRBJ2-7; 8 bases align to TRBD1. CDR3 length: 16 residues. V lost 0 bases to trimming and J lost 0 bases; unmatched junction nucleotides: 4. Germline loops: CDR1 LGHNT, CDR2 FRNRAP. CDR3 coding DNA: TGTGCTAGTGGTTTGGTACTGGGACAGGACTCCTACGAGCAGTACTTC. This encodes CASGLVLGQDSYEQYF.

This sequence joins TRBV6-2 or TRBV6-3 and TRBJ1-1; D not resolved. Germline assignment: CDR1 MNHEY and CDR2 SVGEGT. V lost 5 bases to trimming and J lost 4 bases, with 11 bases between them. The CDR3 length is 13 residues. CDR3 residues: CASSQESVTEAFF. The DNA for the CDR3 is TGTGCCAGCAGTCAAGAAAGTGTCACTGAAGCTTTCTTT.

The chain employs TRBV24-1 and TRBJ1-1; D gene uncertain. The CDR3 extends over 13 amino acids. Trimming cost V 7 bases and J 0 bases, with 8 bases left between them. CDR1 is KGHDR, CDR2 SFDVKD, per germline. DNA of the CDR3: TGTGCCACCAGACAGACCATGAACACTGAAGCTTTCTTT. Translated: CATRQTMNTEAFF.

This chain connects TRBV6-5 to TRBJ1-2; D uncertain. The CDR3 runs to 13 residues. Germline-derived CDR1 and CDR2 are MNHEY and SVGAGI. Between the trimmed V and J ends, which lost 2 bases and 4 bases, there was a span of 8 bases. CDR3 region: CASSYSRVYGYTF. The CDR3 coding sequence is TGTGCCAGCAGTTACAGTCGGGTCTATGGCTACACCTTC.

This chain links TRBV5-5 with TRBJ2-7; TRBD1 matches at 11 bases. The CDR3 totals 15 residues. V trimming: 2 bases; J trimming: 2 bases; junction bases outside the gene matches: 3. CDR1 SGHKS and CDR2 YYEKEE come from the germline V gene (reference sequence). CDR3 amino acids: CASSFPGQGAYEQYF. Written as DNA, the CDR3 is TGTGCCAGCAGCTTCCCGGGACAGGGGGCCTACGAGCAGTACTTC.

J is TRBJ1-4 and V is TRBV7-9, with D possibly matching TRBD1 (5 bases). The V gene lost 7 bases and the J gene lost 14 bases, with 14 bases spanning the gap. This CDR3 has 11 amino acids. CDR1 and CDR2 from the germline V gene are SEHNR and FQNEAQ (reference sequence). CDR3 region: CASTLYGGLFF. The CDR3 DNA is TGTGCCAGCACGCTGTATGGGGGGCTGTTTTTT.

The J gene is TRBJ1-1, the V gene TRBV19, with 10 nucleotides matching TRBD1. V was pared by 3 bases and J by 5 bases, with 6 bases of the junction left unmatched. CDR1 and CDR2 from the germline V gene are LNHDA and SQIVND (reference sequence). This CDR3 is built from 15 residues. CDR3 in amino acids: CASSIARTGGTEAFF. The CDR3 nucleotides read TGTGCCAGTAGTATTGCTAGGACAGGGGGGACTGAAGCTTTCTTT.

A word on this clone: In the same sample, other DNA sequences code for this CDR3. The genes are TRBV7-9 and TRBJ1-1; D is possibly TRBD1 (6 bases). This CDR3 has 13 amino acids. From germline, CDR1 is SEHNR and CDR2 FQNEAQ (reference sequence). The germline V and J ends were trimmed by 3 bases and 1 base, with 6 bases remaining between them. CDR3 coding DNA: TGTGCCAGCAGCTTGGGACAGAACACTGAAGCTTTCTTT. It translates to CASSLGQNTEAFF. Full variable domain (outside the CDR3, taken from reference TRBV7-9 and TRBJ1-1): DTGVSQNPRHKITKRGQNVTFRCDPISEHNRLYWYRQTLGQGPEFLTYFQNEAQLEKSRLLSDRFSAERPKGSFSTLEIQRTEQGDSAMYLCASSLGQNTEAFFGQGTRLTVV.

The V and J genes are TRBV11-2 and TRBJ2-5, with 9 bases fitting TRBD1. This CDR3 is built from 15 residues. V trimming: 1 base; J trimming: 0 bases; junction bases outside the gene matches: 0. Germline V gene sequence: CDR1 SGHAT, CDR2 FQNNGV. In DNA form, the CDR3 reads TGTGCCAGCAGCTTAGGGGACAGGGACCAAGAGACCCAGTACTTC. Translating gives CASSLGDRDQETQYF.

This clone was counted between two and nine times. This chain uses TRBV24-1 with TRBJ2-7; 9 nucleotides agree with TRBD1. Germline V gives CDR1 KGHDR, CDR2 SFDVKD. Losses at the gene ends were 2 bases for V and 1 base for J; bases not matched to a gene: 5. The CDR3 runs 16 residues. The CDR3 coding sequence is TGTGCCACCAGTGATTCTCCGGGACAGGGATCCTACGAGCAGTACTTC. Protein: CATSDSPGQGSYEQYF.

J is TRBJ1-3 and V is TRBV29-1; D not certain. The germline V and J ends were trimmed by 3 bases and 8 bases, with 11 bases remaining between them. The CDR3 has 12 amino acids. Looked up from germline, CDR1 is SQVTM and CDR2 is ANQGSEA. The CDR3 sequence: CSVDRFQDTIYF. The CDR3 nucleotides read TGCAGCGTTGACAGGTTTCAGGACACCATATATTTT.

This chain uses TRBV3-1 (or the pseudogene TRBV3-2) with TRBJ2-7; no firm D call. V was cut by 2 bases and J by 4 bases, with 12 bases left in between. The CDR3 loop spans 14 amino acids. From germline, CDR1 is LGHDT and CDR2 YNNKEL (reference sequence). This CDR3 reads CASSQHAGSYEQYF. The CDR3 DNA reads as TGTGCCAGCAGCCAACACGCAGGCTCTTACGAGCAGTACTTC.

The genes are TRBV11-2 and TRBJ2-1; 8 nucleotides line up with TRBD1. The CDR3 is 13 amino acids. Germline V gene lookup returns CDR1 SGHAT and CDR2 FQNNGV. Trimming at V came to 5 bases and at J to 6 bases, leaving 3 bases not matched to a gene. The DNA of the CDR3 is TGTGCCAGCAGCGTCGACAGGGGCAATGAGCAGTTCTTC. Its protein product is CASSVDRGNEQFF.

This sequence joins TRBV7-8 and TRBJ1-2, with 7 bases that match TRBD1. The ends lost 5 bases at V and 4 bases at J; junction bases unmatched: 13. The CDR3 runs to 16 residues. Germline CDR1 and CDR2: SGHVS and FQNEAQ. CDR3 nucleotides: TGTGCCAGCAGCCCTGGGCACAGGGGAGGCCCCTATGGCTACACCTTC. This gives the protein CASSPGHRGGPYGYTF. Supplemented by reference TRBV7-8 and TRBJ1-2, the full variable domain reads GAGVSQSPRYKVAKRGQDVALRCDPISGHVSLFWYQQALGQGPEFLTYFQNEAQLDKSGLPSDRFFAERPEGSVSTLKIQRTQQEDSAVYLCASSPGHRGGPYGYTFGSGTRLTVV.

In its sample, this clone was seen once. The chain couples TRBV5-5 to TRBJ2-3; 12 nucleotides agree with TRBD2. The V segment lost 3 bases and the J segment 5 bases; nucleotides outside the gene matches: 1. This CDR3 contains 14 residues. CDR1 is SGHKS and CDR2 is YYEKEE in the germline V gene (reference sequence). The CDR3 DNA sequence: TGTGCCAGCAGCTGGGGACTAGCGGGAGATACGCAGTATTTT. Its protein is CASSWGLAGDTQYF.

The chain links TRBV19 to TRBJ1-2, with 9 bases identical to TRBD1. The CDR3 consists of 15 residues. V was pared by 4 bases and J by 1 base, with 4 bases of the junction left unmatched. Per germline, CDR1 LNHDA and CDR2 SQIVND (reference sequence). The CDR3 region is CASSRWTGDNYGYTF. In nucleotides, the CDR3 is TGTGCCAGTAGTAGATGGACAGGGGATAACTATGGCTACACCTTC.

The CDR3 DNA is TGTGCCACCAGTGACCCTGCCGGACGGGGAGACACCGGGGAGCTGTTTTTT. This translates into CATSDPAGRGDTGELFF. The chain has TRBV24-1 and TRBJ2-2; weak D call: TRBD2 (5 bases). V was shortened by 4 bases and J by 3 bases, with 17 bases between the two germline ends. Germline V CDR1 and CDR2: KGHDR, SFDVKD. The CDR3 runs 17 residues.

This clone was observed a few times. V gene TRBV19 combines with J gene TRBJ1-2, with a weak D call TRBD1 (6 bases). Between the trimmed V and J ends, which lost 5 bases and 10 bases, there was a span of 20 bases. The CDR3 spans 14 residues. The germline CDR1 and CDR2 sequences are LNHDA and SQIVND (reference sequence). The CDR3 DNA sequence: TGTGCCAGTAGTCCTCATACCAGGACAGTGGCCTACACCTTC. This gives the protein CASSPHTRTVAYTF.

The chain recombines TRBV5-1 with TRBJ1-3; 7 bases align to TRBD1. The CDR3 is 15 residues long. Germline trimming cut 5 bases from V and 1 base from J; bases unmatched to any gene: 6. CDR1 is SGHRS, CDR2 YFSETQ, per germline. The CDR3 DNA sequence: TGCGCCAGCAGTTTAGACAGGGCATCTGGAAACACCATATATTTT. Translation: CASSLDRASGNTIYF.

This chain uses TRBV28 with TRBJ1-2; possible D gene TRBD1, 5 bases. The germline V and J ends were trimmed by 8 bases and 4 bases, with 17 bases remaining between them. The CDR3 runs to 14 residues. Per the germline V gene, CDR1 is MDHEN and CDR2 is SYDVKM. The CDR3 protein is CASQGGGSAYGYTF. In DNA, the CDR3 is TGTGCCAGCCAAGGCGGGGGGTCGGCCTATGGCTACACCTTC.

This CDR3 reads CASSYLGREAEQFF. The CDR3, as DNA: TGTGCCAGCAGTTATCTCGGGAGGGAGGCTGAGCAGTTCTTC. V and J are TRBV5-6 and TRBJ2-1; 8 bases map to TRBD2. The CDR3 consists of 14 residues. Trimming removed 5 bases from V and 9 bases from J; junction bases left unmatched: 10. CDR1 SGHDT and CDR2 YYEEEE come from the germline V gene.

The chain carries TRBV7-9 and TRBJ2-1, with unresolved D. The CDR3 runs 15 residues. V gave up 0 bases and J gave up 4 bases, with 10 bases separating them. The germline V gene has CDR1 SEHNR and CDR2 FQNEAQ (reference sequence). The DNA of the CDR3 is TGTGCCAGCAGCTTAGCGCGCGGCAGATACAATGAGCAGTTCTTC. Its protein product is CASSLARGRYNEQFF.

The J gene is TRBJ2-2, the V gene TRBV10-1, with D possibly being TRBD2 (6 bases). Germline CDR1 and CDR2: WNHNN and SYGVQD (reference sequence). This CDR3 has 15 residues. Trimming stripped 2 bases from V and 0 bases from J, with 7 bases between. The CDR3 region is CASSERDSNTGELFF. The CDR3 DNA is TGCGCCAGCAGTGAGCGGGACTCGAACACCGGGGAGCTGTTTTTT.

V usage is TRBV5-1 and J usage is TRBJ1-2; TRBD1 matches at 7 bases. V was pared by 4 bases and J by 8 bases, with 8 bases of the junction left unmatched. CDR1 SGHRS and CDR2 YFSETQ come from the germline V gene. The length of the CDR3 is 13 residues. CDR3 DNA sequence: TGCGCCAGCAGCCTCAGGGGGTCGCCAGGCTACACCTTC. Encoded protein: CASSLRGSPGYTF.

The chain couples TRBV7-2 to TRBJ2-5; D is uncertain. Trimming removed 1 base at V and 2 bases at J, with 5 bases between. The germline V gene has CDR1 SGHTA and CDR2 FQGNSA. This CDR3 has 13 amino acids. The CDR3 DNA sequence: TGTGCCAGCAGCTTAGTTCGGCAAGAGACCCAGTACTTC. It encodes CASSLVRQETQYF. Full variable domain (remainder filled in from reference TRBV7-2 and TRBJ2-5): GAGVSQSPSNKVTEKGKDVELRCDPISGHTALYWYRQSLGQGLEFLIYFQGNSAPDKSGLPSDRFSAERTGGSVSTLTIQRTQQEDSAVYLCASSLVRQETQYFGPGTRLLVL.

The chain couples TRBV7-9 to TRBJ2-7; unclear D gene. CDR3 length equals 14 residues. V was trimmed by 4 bases and J by 0 bases, leaving 10 bases between them. CDR1 and CDR2 (germline): SEHNR, FQNEAQ (reference sequence). The CDR3 protein is CASSSTATSYEQYF. Here the CDR3 DNA reads TGTGCCAGCAGCTCCACAGCAACCTCCTACGAGCAGTACTTC.